The entry below gives a single TCR beta chain sequence along with its context. What it binds is unknown. The data originate from a study of PD-1 blockade in classical Hodgkin lymphoma. The study, taken as a whole, reports: Patients were excluded if nivolumab began under 1 year after ASCT (the autologous transplant). Lower baseline TCR diversity was reported for newly diagnosed patients than for healthy donors.

Every one of the patients relapsed after autologous stem cell transplantation (brentuximab vedotin exposure was variable). Magnetic negative selection purified CD4+ T cells from thawed PBMCs. The data were produced by immunoSEQ multiplex PCR, yet TCRdb's version contains in-frame clones alone and is incomplete. The table records 30,000 to 40,000 clones, more than 80% of them present only once. There are 17 residues in the CDR3. Unmatched junction bases numbered 14, after V lost 5 bases and J lost 2 bases. Germline CDR1 is MDHEN and CDR2 is SYDVKM. This receptor was taken from a human donor with classical Hodgkin lymphoma. This material consisted of CD4+ T cells from blood, taken at baseline. The chain carries TRBV28 and TRBJ1-2; 7 bases are a match to TRBD1. The CDR3: CASSLRATGTANYGYTF. In DNA, the CDR3 is TGTGCCAGCAGTCTGCGAGCCACCGGGACAGCGAACTATGGCTACACCTTC.